This TCR beta chain was found in a study of T cell repertoires in cytomegalovirus infection. Study-level background: It can be stated that public TCR beta signatures indicated CMV infection as well as a matching HLA type. General study results and limits: What dominated the ex vivo response were HLA-C-restricted CMV-specific TCR beta clonotypes. Summed frequency of shared TCR beta families picked out CMV carriers who also had the relevant HLA.

In its sample, this clonotype was seen many times. Antigen unknown. TCRdb used MiXCR to reprocess the reads, holding one entry per CDR3 protein. The sample shows 400,000 to 550,000 distinct CDR3 sequences, around 11% of them seen only once. The source material was PBMCs. This TCR came from a human donor in good health (CMV status not recorded). Some clones in this sample may be carry-over from other donors' samples.

The CDR3 DNA is TGTGCCAGCGTCTTGTCCGGGACAGGGGTCCGCGAGCAGTACTTC. The encoded protein is CASVLSGTGVREQYF. The V gene is TRBV11-2, the J gene TRBJ2-7, with 10 bases lining up with TRBD1. The J segment lost 6 bases and the V segment lost 8 bases, leaving 13 bases of the junction unmatched. Germline assignment: CDR1 SGHAT and CDR2 FQNNGV. CDR3 length equals 15 residues.